This TCR beta chain derives from a study of blood T cell repertoires in COVID-19. Some clones are missing from TCRdb's copy, which holds only in-frame ones; the method was immunoSEQ multiplex PCR. The sample includes around 150,000 clones, around 80% of them seen just once. The V gene's germline CDR1 is MNHEY and CDR2 SVGEGT. V lost 4 bases to trimming and J lost 2 bases, with 14 bases between them. This CDR3 region has 15 residues. This TCR came from a woman at least 80 years old with active or convalescent COVID-19. The V and J genes are TRBV6-2 or TRBV6-3 and TRBJ1-2; D uncertain. The sequenced material came from peripheral blood. The CDR3 DNA sequence: TGTGCCAGCAGTTCCCCCCGGGAAGGCAACTATGGCTACACCTTC. This codes for CASSSPREGNYGYTF.